The sequence of this T cell receptor beta chain was determined in a study of cytomegalovirus exposure and HLA in healthy donors. This CDR3 is built from 12 residues. Germline CDR1 is SEHNR and CDR2 is FQNEAQ (reference sequence). In regard to this clone: Relative to the germline gene, one junction end is altered; a read error may explain this.

PCR amplification relied on 60 Vbeta primers (plus 13 Jbeta primers). Profiled with immunoSEQ multiplex PCR; TCRdb holds only in-frame clones, not every one. This table has roughly 100,000 clones, over 60% appearing once. This receptor was identified in a man between 40 and 49 years old in good health and CMV-seropositive. Sequencing was carried out using PBMCs. The J gene is TRBJ2-7, the V gene TRBV7-9; weak D call: TRBD2 (6 bases). The CDR3 region has the DNA TGTTCCAGCAGCTACGGGAGCTACGAGCAGTACTTC. This encodes CSSSYGSYEQYF.